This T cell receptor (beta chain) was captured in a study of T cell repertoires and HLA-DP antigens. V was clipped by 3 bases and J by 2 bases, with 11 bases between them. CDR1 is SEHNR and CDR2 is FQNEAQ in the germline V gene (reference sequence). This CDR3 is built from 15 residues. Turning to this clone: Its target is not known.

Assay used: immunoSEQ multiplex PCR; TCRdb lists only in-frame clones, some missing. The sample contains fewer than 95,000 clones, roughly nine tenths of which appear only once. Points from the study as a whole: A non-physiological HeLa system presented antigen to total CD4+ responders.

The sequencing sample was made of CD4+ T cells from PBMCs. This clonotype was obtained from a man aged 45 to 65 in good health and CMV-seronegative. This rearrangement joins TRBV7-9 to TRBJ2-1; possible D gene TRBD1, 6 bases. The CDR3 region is CASSFWDTPYNEQFF. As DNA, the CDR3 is TGTGCCAGCAGCTTCTGGGACACACCCTACAATGAGCAGTTCTTC.